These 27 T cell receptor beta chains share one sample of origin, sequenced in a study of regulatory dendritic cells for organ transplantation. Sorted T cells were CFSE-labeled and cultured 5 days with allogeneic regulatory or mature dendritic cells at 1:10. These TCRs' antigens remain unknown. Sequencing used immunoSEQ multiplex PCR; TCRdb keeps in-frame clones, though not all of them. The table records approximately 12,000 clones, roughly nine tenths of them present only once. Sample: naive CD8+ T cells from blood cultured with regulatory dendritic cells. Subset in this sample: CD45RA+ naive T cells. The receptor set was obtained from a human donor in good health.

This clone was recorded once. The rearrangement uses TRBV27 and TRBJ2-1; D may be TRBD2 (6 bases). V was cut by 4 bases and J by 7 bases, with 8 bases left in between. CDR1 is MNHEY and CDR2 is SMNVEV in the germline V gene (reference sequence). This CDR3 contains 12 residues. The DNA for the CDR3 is TGTGCCAGCAGTTCGGACTATAATGAGCAGTTCTTC. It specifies CASSSDYNEQFF.

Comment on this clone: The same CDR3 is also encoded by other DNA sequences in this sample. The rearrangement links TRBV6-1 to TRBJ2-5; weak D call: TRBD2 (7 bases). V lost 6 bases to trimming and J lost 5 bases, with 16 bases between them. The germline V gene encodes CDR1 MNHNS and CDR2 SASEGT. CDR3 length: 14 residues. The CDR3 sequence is CASSPMGGQETQYF. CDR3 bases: TGTGCCAGCAGCCCCATGGGGGGGCAGGAGACCCAGTACTTC.

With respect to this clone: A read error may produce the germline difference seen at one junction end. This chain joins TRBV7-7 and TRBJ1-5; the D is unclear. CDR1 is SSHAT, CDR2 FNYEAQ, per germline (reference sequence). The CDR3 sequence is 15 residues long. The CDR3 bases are TGTGCTAGCAGCTCTGGGGTCTGCTTCAATCAGCCCCAGCATTTT. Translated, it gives CASSSGVCFNQPQHF.

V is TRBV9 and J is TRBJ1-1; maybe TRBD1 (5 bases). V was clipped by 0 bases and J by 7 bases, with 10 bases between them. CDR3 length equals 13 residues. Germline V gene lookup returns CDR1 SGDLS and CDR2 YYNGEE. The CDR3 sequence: CASSVGEGNEAFF. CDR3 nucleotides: TGTGCCAGCAGCGTAGGGGAGGGGAATGAAGCTTTCTTT.

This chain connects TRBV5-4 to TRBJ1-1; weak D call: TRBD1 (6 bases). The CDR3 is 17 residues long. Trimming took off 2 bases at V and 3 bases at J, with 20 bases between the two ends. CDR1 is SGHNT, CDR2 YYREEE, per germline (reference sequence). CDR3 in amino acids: CASSFFGGAPPDTEAFF. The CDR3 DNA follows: TGTGCCAGCAGCTTCTTTGGGGGGGCCCCCCCGGACACTGAAGCTTTCTTT.

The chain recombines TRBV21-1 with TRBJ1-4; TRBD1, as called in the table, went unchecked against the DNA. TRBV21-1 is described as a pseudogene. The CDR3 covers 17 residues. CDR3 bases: TGTGCCAGCAGCTGCCGCGATCACAGTCCCCCCAATGAAAAACTGTTTTTT. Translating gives CASSCRDHSPPNEKLFF.

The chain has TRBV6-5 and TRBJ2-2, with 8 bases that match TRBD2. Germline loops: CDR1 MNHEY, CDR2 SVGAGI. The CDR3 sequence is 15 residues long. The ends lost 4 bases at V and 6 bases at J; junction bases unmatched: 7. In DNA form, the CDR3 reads TGTGCCAGCAGTTCCTCCGGGGGGGCCTCCGGGGAGCTGTTTTTT. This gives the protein CASSSSGGASGELFF.

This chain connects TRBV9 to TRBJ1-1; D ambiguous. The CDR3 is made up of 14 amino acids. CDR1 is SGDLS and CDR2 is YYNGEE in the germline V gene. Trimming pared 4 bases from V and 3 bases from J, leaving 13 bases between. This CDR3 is CASSPPRRDTEAFF. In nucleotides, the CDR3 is TGTGCCAGCAGCCCCCCACGCCGCGACACTGAAGCTTTCTTT.

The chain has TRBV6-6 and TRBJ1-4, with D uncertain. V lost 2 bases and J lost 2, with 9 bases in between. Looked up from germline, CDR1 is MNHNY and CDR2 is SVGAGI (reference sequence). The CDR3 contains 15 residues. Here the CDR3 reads CASSYVGSTNEKLFF. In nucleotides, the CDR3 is TGTGCCAGCAGTTACGTAGGATCGACTAATGAAAAACTGTTTTTT.

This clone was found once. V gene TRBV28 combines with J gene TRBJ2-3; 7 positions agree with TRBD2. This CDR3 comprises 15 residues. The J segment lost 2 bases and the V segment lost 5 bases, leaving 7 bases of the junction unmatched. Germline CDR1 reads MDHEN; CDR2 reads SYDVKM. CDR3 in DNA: TGTGCCAGCAGTCCTTGGGCGGGAGCCACAGATACGCAGTATTTT. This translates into CASSPWAGATDTQYF.

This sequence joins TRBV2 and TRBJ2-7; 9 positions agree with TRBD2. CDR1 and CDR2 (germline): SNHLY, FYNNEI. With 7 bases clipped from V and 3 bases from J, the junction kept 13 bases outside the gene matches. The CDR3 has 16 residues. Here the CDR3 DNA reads TGTGCCAGCACCGGGATAGGGACTAGCAGATACTACGAGCAGTACTTC. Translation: CASTGIGTSRYYEQYF.

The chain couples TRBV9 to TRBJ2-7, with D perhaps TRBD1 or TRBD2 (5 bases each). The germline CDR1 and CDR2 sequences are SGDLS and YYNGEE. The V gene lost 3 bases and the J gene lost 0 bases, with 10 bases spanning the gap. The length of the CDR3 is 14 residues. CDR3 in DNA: TGTGCCAGCAGCGGGGGACGGAACTCCTACGAGCAGTACTTC. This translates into CASSGGRNSYEQYF.

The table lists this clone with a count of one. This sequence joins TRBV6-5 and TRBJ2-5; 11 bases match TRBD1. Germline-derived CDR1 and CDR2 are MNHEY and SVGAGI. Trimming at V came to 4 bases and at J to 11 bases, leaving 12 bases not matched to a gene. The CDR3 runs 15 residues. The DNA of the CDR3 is TGTGCCAGCAGTTCTCCGGGACAGGGGGGTTATGAGCAGTACTTC. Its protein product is CASSSPGQGGYEQYF.

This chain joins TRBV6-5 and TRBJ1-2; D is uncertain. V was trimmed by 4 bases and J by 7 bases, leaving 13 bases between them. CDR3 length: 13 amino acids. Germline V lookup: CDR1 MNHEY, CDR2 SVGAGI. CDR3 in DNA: TGTGCCAGCAGTTCGCGGGGAACCGGTGGCTACACCTTC. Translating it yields CASSSRGTGGYTF.

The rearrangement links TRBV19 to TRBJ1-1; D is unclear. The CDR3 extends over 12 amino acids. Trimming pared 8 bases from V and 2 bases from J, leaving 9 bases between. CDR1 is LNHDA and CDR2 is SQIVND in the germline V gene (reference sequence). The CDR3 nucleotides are TGTGCCAGTTCCTACCTAAACACTGAAGCTTTCTTT. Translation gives CASSYLNTEAFF.

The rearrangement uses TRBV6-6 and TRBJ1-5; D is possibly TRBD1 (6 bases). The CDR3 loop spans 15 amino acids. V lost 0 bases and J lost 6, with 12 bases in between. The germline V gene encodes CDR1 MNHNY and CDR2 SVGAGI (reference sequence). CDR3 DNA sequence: TGTGCCAGCAGTTACTCGGAGGGGGTGATTCAGCCCCAGCATTTT. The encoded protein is CASSYSEGVIQPQHF.

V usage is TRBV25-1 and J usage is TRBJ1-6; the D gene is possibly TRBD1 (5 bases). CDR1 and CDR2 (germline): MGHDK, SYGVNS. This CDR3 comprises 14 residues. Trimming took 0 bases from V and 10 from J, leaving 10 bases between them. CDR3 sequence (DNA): TGTGCCAGCAGTGAATACAGGGCGGGATCACCCCTCCACTTT. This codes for CASSEYRAGSPLHF. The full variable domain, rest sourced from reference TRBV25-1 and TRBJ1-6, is EADIYQTPRYLVIGTGKKITLECSQTMGHDKMYWYQQDPGMELHLIHYSYGVNSTEKGDLSSESTVSRIRTEHFPLTLESARPSHTSQYLCASSEYRAGSPLHFGNGTRLTVT.

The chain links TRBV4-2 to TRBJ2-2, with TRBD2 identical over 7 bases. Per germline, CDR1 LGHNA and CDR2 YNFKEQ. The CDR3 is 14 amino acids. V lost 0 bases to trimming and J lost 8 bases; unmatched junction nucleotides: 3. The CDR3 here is CASSQDQGGGELFF. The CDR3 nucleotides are TGTGCCAGCAGCCAAGATCAGGGAGGGGGGGAGCTGTTTTTT.

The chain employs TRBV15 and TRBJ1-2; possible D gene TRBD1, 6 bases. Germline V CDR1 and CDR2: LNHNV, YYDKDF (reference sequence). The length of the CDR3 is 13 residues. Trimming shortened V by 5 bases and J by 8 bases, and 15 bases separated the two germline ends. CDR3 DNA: TGTGCCACCAGCGCAAAATCAGGGGTCGGCTACACCTTC. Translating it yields CATSAKSGVGYTF.

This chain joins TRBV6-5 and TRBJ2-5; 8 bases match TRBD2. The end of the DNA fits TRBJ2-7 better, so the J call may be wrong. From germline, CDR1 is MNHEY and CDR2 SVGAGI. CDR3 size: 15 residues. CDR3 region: CASSYSGGRSYEQYF. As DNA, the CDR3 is TGTGCCAGCAGTTACTCGGGCGGGAGGTCTTACGAGCAGTACTTC.

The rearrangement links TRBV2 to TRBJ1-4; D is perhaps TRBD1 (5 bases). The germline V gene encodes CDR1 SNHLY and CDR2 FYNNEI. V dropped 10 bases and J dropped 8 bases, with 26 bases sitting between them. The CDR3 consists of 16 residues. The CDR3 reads CAIRRDCSLCREKLFF. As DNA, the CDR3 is TGTGCCATCAGGAGGGACTGTTCCCTTTGTAGGGAAAAACTGTTTTTT.

The CDR3: CASSSGLQETQYF. DNA for the CDR3: TGTGCCAGCAGCTCGGGTCTTCAAGAGACCCAGTACTTC. The chain links TRBV13 to TRBJ2-5; D gene unclear. V gave up 4 bases and J gave up 2 bases, with 8 bases separating them. Germline V lookup: CDR1 PRHDT, CDR2 FYEKMQ (reference sequence). CDR3 size: 13 residues. The full variable domain, completed using reference TRBV13 and TRBJ2-5, is AAGVIQSPRHLIKEKRETATLKCYPIPRHDTVYWYQQGPGQDPQFLISFYEKMQSDKGSIPDRFSAQQFSDYHSELNMSSLELGDSALYFCASSSGLQETQYFGPGTRLLVL.

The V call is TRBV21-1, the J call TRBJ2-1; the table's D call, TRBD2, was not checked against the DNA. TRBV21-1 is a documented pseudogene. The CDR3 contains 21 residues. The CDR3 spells CASSGTAAGTSGSCSYNEQFF. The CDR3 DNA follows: TGTGCCAGCTCTGGAACGGCAGCCGGGACTAGCGGGAGTTGCTCCTACAATGAGCAGTTCTTC.

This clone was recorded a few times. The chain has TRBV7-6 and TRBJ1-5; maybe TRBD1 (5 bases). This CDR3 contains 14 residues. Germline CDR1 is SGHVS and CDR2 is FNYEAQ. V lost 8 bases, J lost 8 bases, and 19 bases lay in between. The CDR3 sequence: CASRAAGTGEPQHF. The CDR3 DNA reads TGTGCCAGCCGAGCGGCAGGGACCGGCGAGCCCCAGCATTTT.

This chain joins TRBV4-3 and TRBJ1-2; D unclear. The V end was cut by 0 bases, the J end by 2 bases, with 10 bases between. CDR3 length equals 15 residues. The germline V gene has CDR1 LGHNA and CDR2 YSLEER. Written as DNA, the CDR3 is TGCGCCAGCAGCCAAGATTGGGCGGGCAACTATGGCTACACCTTC. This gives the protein CASSQDWAGNYGYTF.

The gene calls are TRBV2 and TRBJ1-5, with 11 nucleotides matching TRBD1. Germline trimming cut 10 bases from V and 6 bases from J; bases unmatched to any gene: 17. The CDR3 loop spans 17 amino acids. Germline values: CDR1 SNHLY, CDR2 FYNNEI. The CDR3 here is CATLTEPGQGVVQPQHF. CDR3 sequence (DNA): TGTGCCACCCTGACCGAACCGGGACAGGGGGTAGTTCAGCCCCAGCATTTT.

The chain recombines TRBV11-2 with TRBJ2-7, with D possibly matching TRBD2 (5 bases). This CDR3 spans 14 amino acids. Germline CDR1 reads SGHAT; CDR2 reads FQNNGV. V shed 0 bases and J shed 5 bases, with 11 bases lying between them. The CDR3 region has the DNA TGTGCCAGCAGCTTAGATCGCGGGTACCACGAGCAGTACTTC. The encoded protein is CASSLDRGYHEQYF. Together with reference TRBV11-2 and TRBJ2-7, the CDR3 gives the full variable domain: EAGVAQSPRYKIIEKRQSVAFWCNPISGHATLYWYQQILGQGPKLLIQFQNNGVVDDSQLPKDRFSAERLKGVDSTLKIQPAKLEDSAVYLCASSLDRGYHEQYFGPGTRLTVT.